The subject of this entry is one T cell receptor (beta chain). This entry belongs to a study of T cell changes during pregnancy in multiple sclerosis. Profiled with immunoSEQ multiplex PCR; TCRdb holds only in-frame clones, not every one. The data contain 50,000 to 65,000 clones, roughly 86% of them singletons. CDR1 SGHDT and CDR2 YYEEEE come from the germline V gene. Deletions cut 5 bases from V and 1 base from J, with 13 bases between. The CDR3 totals 14 residues. The genes are TRBV5-6 and TRBJ2-7, with D possibly TRBD1 on 6 matching bases. The TCR comes from a female donor with multiple sclerosis, enrolled in a pregnancy study. The specimen was peripheral blood, collected in the first trimester of pregnancy. The CDR3 spells CASRDDRSSYEQYF. CDR3 bases: TGTGCCAGCAGGGATGACAGGAGTTCCTACGAGCAGTACTTC.